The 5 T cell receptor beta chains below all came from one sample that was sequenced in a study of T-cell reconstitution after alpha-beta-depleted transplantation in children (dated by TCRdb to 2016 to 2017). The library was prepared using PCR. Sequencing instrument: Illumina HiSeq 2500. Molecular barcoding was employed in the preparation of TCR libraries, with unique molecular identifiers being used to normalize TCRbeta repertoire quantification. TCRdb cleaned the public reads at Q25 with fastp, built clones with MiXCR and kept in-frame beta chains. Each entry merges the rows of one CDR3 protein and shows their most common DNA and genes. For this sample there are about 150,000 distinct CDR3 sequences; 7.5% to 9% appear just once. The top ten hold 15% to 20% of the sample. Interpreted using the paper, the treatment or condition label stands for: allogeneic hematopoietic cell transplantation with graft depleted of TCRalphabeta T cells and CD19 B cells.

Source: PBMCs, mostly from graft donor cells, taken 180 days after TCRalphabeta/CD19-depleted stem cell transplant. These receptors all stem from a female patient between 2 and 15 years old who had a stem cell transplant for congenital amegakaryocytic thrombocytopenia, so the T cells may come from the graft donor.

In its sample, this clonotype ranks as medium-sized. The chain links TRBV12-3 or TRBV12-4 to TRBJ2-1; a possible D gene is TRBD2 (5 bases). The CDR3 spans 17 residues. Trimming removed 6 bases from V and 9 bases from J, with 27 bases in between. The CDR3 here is CASSPGSYLLPRIEQFF. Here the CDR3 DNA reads TGTGCCAGCAGCCCGGGATCCTACCTCCTCCCTCGTATTGAGCAGTTCTTC.

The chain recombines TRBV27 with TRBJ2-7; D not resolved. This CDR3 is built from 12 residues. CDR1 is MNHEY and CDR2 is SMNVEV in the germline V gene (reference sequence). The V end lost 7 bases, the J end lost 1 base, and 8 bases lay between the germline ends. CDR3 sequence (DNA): TGTGCCAGCATCAGTTATTCCTACGAGCAGTACTTC. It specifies CASISYSYEQYF.

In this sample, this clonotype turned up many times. CDR3 bases: TGCAGTGCTAGCCTCCCTAGCGGGAGGGCAACAGATACGCAGTATTTT. It is translated as CSASLPSGRATDTQYF. This chain links TRBV20-1 with TRBJ2-3; 12 bases fit TRBD2. CDR3 length: 16 amino acids. The germline V gene has CDR1 DFQATT and CDR2 SNEGSKA (reference sequence). With 3 bases clipped from V and 3 bases from J, the junction kept 7 bases outside the gene matches.

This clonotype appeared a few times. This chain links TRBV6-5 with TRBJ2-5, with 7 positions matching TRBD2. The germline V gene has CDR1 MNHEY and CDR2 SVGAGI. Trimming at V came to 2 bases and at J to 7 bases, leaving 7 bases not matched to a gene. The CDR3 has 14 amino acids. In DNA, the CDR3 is TGTGCCAGCAGTTACATCGCGGGAGAGGTGACCCAGTACTTC. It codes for CASSYIAGEVTQYF.

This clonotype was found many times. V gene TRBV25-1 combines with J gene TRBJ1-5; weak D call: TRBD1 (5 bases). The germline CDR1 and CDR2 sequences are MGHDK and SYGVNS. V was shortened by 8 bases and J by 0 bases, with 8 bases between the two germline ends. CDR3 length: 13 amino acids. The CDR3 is CASSGLSNQPQHF. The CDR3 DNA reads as TGTGCCAGCTCGGGACTTAGCAATCAGCCCCAGCATTTT.